This passage covers 25 T cell receptor beta chains from one sample sequenced in a study of shared clonotypes between healthy human individuals (dated by TCRdb to about 2020). The library relied on the immunoSEQ multiplex PCR assay. The table comes from immuneACCESS by way of TCRdb, which keeps in-frame sequences with V and J called. Part of the clones is missing from these tables; in studies checked, under half for an unresolved V gene and the rest for unknown reasons. Across this sample there are about 330,000 clones, with 80% to 90% seen only once. Clones ranked in the top ten supply roughly 17% of the sample. The sequenced sample consisted of memory CD8+ T cells sorted from blood. The cell subset or site label of this sample denotes: CD45RO+ cells pooled with CCR7-negative TemRA cells. These receptors all stem from a man aged 18 to 35 in good health.

The table lists this clone with a few counts. The rearrangement uses TRBV28 and TRBJ1-5; D possibly corresponds to TRBD1 (5 bases). Germline CDR1 and CDR2: MDHEN and SYDVKM. The CDR3 length is 14 residues. The V end was cut by 3 bases, the J end by 3 bases, with 9 bases between. This CDR3 is CASSLGQLNQPQHF. In DNA, the CDR3 is TGTGCCAGCAGTTTGGGGCAGCTCAATCAGCCCCAGCATTTT.

The chain recombines TRBV27 with TRBJ2-3; D unclear. This CDR3 is built from 16 residues. In germline, CDR1 is MNHEY, CDR2 SMNVEV (reference sequence). V lost 6 bases and J lost 0, with 16 bases in between. In DNA form, the CDR3 reads TGTGCCAGCAGCTCTGTCGGCATTTTTAGCACAGATACGCAGTATTTT. This codes for CASSSVGIFSTDTQYF.

A few counts support this clone. This CDR3 is also generated by other DNA sequences in the sample. The chain employs TRBV7-9 and TRBJ1-2; the D gene is possibly TRBD1 (5 bases). Deletions cut 5 bases from V and 6 bases from J, with 13 bases between. Germline values: CDR1 SEHNR, CDR2 FQNEAQ (reference sequence). The CDR3 spans 13 residues. The CDR3 protein is CASSANSGDGYTF. In nucleotides, the CDR3 is TGTGCCAGCAGCGCTAATTCGGGGGATGGCTACACCTTC.

This clone showed up just a few times. The chain has TRBV2 and TRBJ2-7; D may be TRBD1 (6 bases). Germline V gene data show CDR1 as SNHLY and CDR2 as FYNNEI. V lost 3 bases to trimming and J lost 2 bases, with 11 bases between them. CDR3 length equals 14 residues. CDR3 sequence (DNA): TGTGCCAGCAGTGACCGGACAGCGACCTACGAGCAGTACTTC. It translates to CASSDRTATYEQYF.

The chain has TRBV19 and TRBJ1-5; 8 bases are shared with TRBD1. In germline, CDR1 is LNHDA, CDR2 SQIVND (reference sequence). V shed 5 bases and J 14 bases; nucleotides not matched to a gene: 14. This CDR3 contains 14 residues. The CDR3 bases are TGTGCCAGTAGTCTGGCAATTACGACAGGGGCCGAGCATTTT. It specifies CASSLAITTGAEHF. Together with reference TRBV19 and TRBJ1-5, the CDR3 gives the full variable domain: DGGITQSPKYLFRKEGQNVTLSCEQNLNHDAMYWYRQDPGQGLRLIYYSQIVNDFQKGDIAEGYSVSREKKESFPLTVTSAQKNPTAFYLCASSLAITTGAEHFGDGTRLSIL.

The chain couples TRBV5-1 to TRBJ1-4, with TRBD1 matching 7 bases. This CDR3 spans 16 amino acids. Germline CDR1 is SGHRS and CDR2 is YFSETQ. The junction had 11 bases not matched to a gene; V was cut back by 1 base and J by 8 bases. DNA of the CDR3: TGCGCCAGCAGCTTGTTTCTAGGGGGCGTTGGAGAAAAACTGTTTTTT. This translates into CASSLFLGGVGEKLFF.

The rearrangement joins TRBV10-3 to TRBJ2-1, with a weak D call TRBD1 (6 bases). CDR1 and CDR2 from the germline V gene are ENHRY and SYGVKD. This CDR3 spans 14 amino acids. Trimming cost V 6 bases and J 9 bases, with 18 bases left between them. CDR3 DNA: TGTGCCATCAGCACAGGGCCCCCGGAAAGTGAGCAGTTCTTC. As protein: CAISTGPPESEQFF.

This rearrangement joins TRBV4-1 to TRBJ2-7; 7 nucleotides align to TRBD2. This CDR3 has 18 residues. Germline V gene lookup returns CDR1 MGHRA and CDR2 YSYEKL. With V trimmed by 0 bases and J by 8 bases, 19 bases remained unmatched. CDR3 residues: CASSQDLKGGWSGCKQYF. The CDR3 DNA follows: TGCGCCAGCAGCCAAGATCTGAAGGGAGGGTGGTCGGGGTGTAAGCAGTACTTC.

This clone was picked up one time. The chain couples TRBV28 to TRBJ2-7; unclear D gene. This CDR3 has 14 residues. With 3 bases removed from V and 0 bases from J, the gap between germline ends came to 9 bases. Looked up from germline, CDR1 is MDHEN and CDR2 is SYDVKM. Here the CDR3 reads CASSFQFLSYEQYF. The CDR3 DNA is TGTGCCAGCAGTTTCCAGTTTCTCTCCTACGAGCAGTACTTC.

The chain joins TRBV4-1 to TRBJ1-6; no clear D gene. The CDR3 has 17 amino acids. The V gene's germline CDR1 is MGHRA and CDR2 YSYEKL. The V and J ends lost 4 bases and 1 base respectively, with 14 bases between them. CDR3 region: CASSPTYRASYNSPLHF. In DNA, the CDR3 is TGCGCCAGCAGCCCCACTTACCGGGCATCCTATAATTCACCCCTCCACTTT.

The chain recombines TRBV9 with TRBJ2-5; no reliable D call. Germline V CDR1 and CDR2: SGDLS, YYNGEE. The CDR3 sequence is 15 residues long. V shed 1 base and J shed 2 bases, with 12 bases lying between them. The CDR3 spells CASSVLGTDQETQYF. CDR3 coding DNA: TGTGCCAGCAGCGTACTTGGAACAGATCAAGAGACCCAGTACTTC.

The chain employs TRBV5-6 and TRBJ1-1; 8 bases are a match to TRBD1. V was pared by 0 bases and J by 4 bases, with 8 bases of the junction left unmatched. The CDR3 is 16 amino acids. Germline lookup yields CDR1 SGHDT and CDR2 YYEEEE. CDR3 amino acids: CASSLEAGGLVTEAFF. CDR3 DNA sequence: TGTGCCAGCAGCTTGGAGGCAGGGGGCTTAGTCACTGAAGCTTTCTTT.

The rearrangement joins TRBV11-3 to TRBJ2-3; possible D gene TRBD2, 6 bases. CDR1 is SGHNT and CDR2 is YENEEA in the germline V gene. This CDR3 comprises 14 residues. Trimming removed 5 bases from V and 2 bases from J, with 11 bases in between. The DNA of the CDR3 is TGTGCCAGCAGCCTCAGCGGGTACACAGATACGCAGTATTTT. It codes for CASSLSGYTDTQYF. Drawing the rest from reference TRBV11-3 and TRBJ2-3, the complete variable domain is EAGVVQSPRYKIIEKKQPVAFWCNPISGHNTLYWYLQNLGQGPELLIRYENEEAVDDSQLPKDRFSAERLKGVDSTLKIQPAELGDSAVYLCASSLSGYTDTQYFGPGTRLTVL.

This chain links TRBV6-5 with TRBJ1-3; perhaps TRBD1 as D (5 bases). Germline V gene sequence: CDR1 MNHEY, CDR2 SVGAGI. CDR3 length equals 15 residues. V was trimmed by 8 bases and J by 0 bases, leaving 14 bases between them. The CDR3 nucleotides are TGTGCCAGCGCCGGGACCCCATACTCTGGAAACACCATATATTTT. It specifies CASAGTPYSGNTIYF.

The genes are TRBV11-1 and TRBJ1-4; D not certain. This CDR3 has 15 residues. The germline V and J ends were trimmed by 5 bases and 4 bases, with 14 bases remaining between them. CDR1 and CDR2 from the germline V gene are SGHAT and FQDESV (reference sequence). The CDR3 loop reads CASSPGADDNEKLFF. The DNA for the CDR3 is TGTGCCAGCAGCCCCGGTGCAGATGATAATGAAAAACTGTTTTTT.

The chain is built from TRBV29-1 and TRBJ1-2, with a possible D match to TRBD1 (5 bases). Germline V gene lookup returns CDR1 SQVTM and CDR2 ANQGSEA. The length of the CDR3 is 12 residues. V was shortened by 7 bases and J by 4 bases, with 13 bases between the two germline ends. The CDR3: CSGLDTVYGYTF. For the CDR3, the DNA is TGCAGCGGGCTGGACACAGTCTATGGCTACACCTTC.

The rearrangement uses TRBV5-6 and TRBJ1-1, with D unclear. V was cut by 0 bases and J by 8 bases, with 5 bases left in between. This CDR3 is 11 amino acids long. Germline-derived CDR1 and CDR2 are SGHDT and YYEEEE. CDR3 DNA sequence: TGTGCCAGCAGCTTGGGCGGGGAAGCTTTCTTT. Its protein product is CASSLGGEAFF.

Only one count was recorded for this clone. The chain couples TRBV11-3 to TRBJ2-1, with no clear D. CDR1 is SGHNT, CDR2 YENEEA, per germline. The CDR3 consists of 13 residues. V was trimmed by 0 bases and J by 10 bases, leaving 10 bases between them. The CDR3 DNA reads as TGTGCCAGCAGCTTAGATGCACTTCAGGAGCAGTTCTTC. It yields the protein CASSLDALQEQFF.

The J gene is TRBJ1-1, the V gene TRBV6-5; no clear D. The CDR3 spans 11 residues. Deletions cut 5 bases from V and 8 bases from J, with 9 bases between. Germline CDR1 reads MNHEY; CDR2 reads SVGAGI. The CDR3 spells CASSEVAEAFF. The CDR3 DNA reads as TGTGCCAGCAGTGAAGTGGCAGAAGCTTTCTTT.

The chain has TRBV11-2 and TRBJ2-3; 12 bases fit TRBD2. With V trimmed by 1 base and J by 5 bases, 4 bases remained unmatched. The CDR3 covers 16 residues. Germline assignment: CDR1 SGHAT and CDR2 FQNNGV. The CDR3 DNA follows: TGTGCCAGCAGCTTAGGGACTAGCGGGGTACTAGATACGCAGTATTTT. This encodes CASSLGTSGVLDTQYF.

The chain couples TRBV5-5 to TRBJ1-2; D not certain. CDR3 length: 13 amino acids. Trimming took off 1 base at V and 8 bases at J, with 12 bases between the two ends. Germline V gives CDR1 SGHKS, CDR2 YYEKEE (reference sequence). The CDR3 DNA is TGTGCCAGCAGCTTGCCAGGAACATTGGGCTACACCTTC. This codes for CASSLPGTLGYTF.

The V call is TRBV29-1, the J call TRBJ2-7, with a possible D match to TRBD1 (5 bases). Trimming stripped 1 base from V and 1 base from J, with 8 bases between. The CDR3 covers 13 residues. Germline loops: CDR1 SQVTM, CDR2 ANQGSEA. In DNA form, the CDR3 reads TGCAGCGTTGAAGCGGCAGGGTCCTACGAGCAGTACTTC. It is translated as CSVEAAGSYEQYF.

This clone appeared a single time. This chain joins TRBV4-1 and TRBJ2-2; perhaps TRBD2 as D (5 bases). The germline V and J ends were trimmed by 5 bases and 0 bases, with 13 bases remaining between them. This CDR3 region has 16 residues. CDR1 and CDR2 from the germline V gene are MGHRA and YSYEKL. CDR3 sequence reads: CASSSLGIANTGELFF. CDR3 sequence (DNA): TGCGCCAGCAGCTCACTCGGGATCGCGAACACCGGGGAGCTGTTTTTT.

The chain joins TRBV11-2 to TRBJ2-5; no reliable D call. V shed 1 base and J shed 5 bases, with 8 bases lying between them. Germline V CDR1 and CDR2: SGHAT, FQNNGV. The CDR3 contains 13 residues. The CDR3 sequence is CASSLADVETQYF. The DNA of the CDR3 is TGTGCCAGCAGCTTAGCAGATGTGGAGACCCAGTACTTC. Looking up the rest from reference TRBV11-2 and TRBJ2-5 gives the full variable domain: EAGVAQSPRYKIIEKRQSVAFWCNPISGHATLYWYQQILGQGPKLLIQFQNNGVVDDSQLPKDRFSAERLKGVDSTLKIQPAKLEDSAVYLCASSLADVETQYFGPGTRLLVL.

This clone was counted a single time. This chain uses TRBV2 with TRBJ2-1; D not resolved. Germline CDR1 is SNHLY and CDR2 is FYNNEI. The length of the CDR3 is 14 residues. The V gene lost 6 bases and the J gene lost 6 bases, with 15 bases spanning the gap. The CDR3 nucleotides are TGTGCCAGCAGGGAAACCCCGCGCGCCAATGAGCAGTTCTTC. It encodes CASRETPRANEQFF.